The next 4 T cell receptor beta chains were all read from a single sample in a study of technical replicates of blood from several donors. Sequencing used immunoSEQ multiplex PCR; TCRdb keeps in-frame clones, though not all of them. The sample contains fewer than 95,000 clones, 90% to 95% of which appear only once. Sequences were obtained from T cells isolated from PBMCs. The receptors were gathered from a human donor in good health.

This chain links TRBV11-3 with TRBJ1-1, with D perhaps matching TRBD1 (5 bases). Trimming took 5 bases from V and 3 from J, leaving 16 bases between them. The germline gives CDR1 SGHNT, CDR2 YENEEA. The CDR3 has 15 amino acids. The CDR3 DNA reads TGTGCCAGCAGCAGACCTGCAGGGAAGGACACTGAAGCTTTCTTT. This translates into CASSRPAGKDTEAFF.

This rearrangement joins TRBV2 to TRBJ1-2; a possible D gene is TRBD1 (5 bases). The CDR3 contains 13 residues. CDR1 is SNHLY, CDR2 FYNNEI, per germline. Deletions cut 3 bases from V and 2 bases from J, with 7 bases between. CDR3 DNA sequence: TGTGCCAGCAGTGAGGGGCGGAACTATGGCTACACCTTC. Protein: CASSEGRNYGYTF.

This rearrangement joins TRBV28 to TRBJ2-5, with TRBD2 matching over 9 bases. Germline V gives CDR1 MDHEN, CDR2 SYDVKM. The CDR3 sequence is 14 residues long. The trim removed 4 bases at V and 4 bases at J, leaving 4 bases unmatched. CDR3 residues: CASSYSSGIETQYF. DNA for the CDR3: TGTGCCAGCAGTTACTCTAGCGGGATAGAGACCCAGTACTTC.

The chain is built from TRBV10-3 and TRBJ2-7, with TRBD2 identical over 8 bases. Looked up from germline, CDR1 is ENHRY and CDR2 is SYGVKD. Unmatched junction bases numbered 1, after V lost 2 bases and J lost 7 bases. The CDR3 spans 12 residues. CDR3 residues: CAISEREGEQYF. In DNA form, the CDR3 reads TGTGCCATCAGTGAGCGGGAGGGGGAGCAGTACTTC.